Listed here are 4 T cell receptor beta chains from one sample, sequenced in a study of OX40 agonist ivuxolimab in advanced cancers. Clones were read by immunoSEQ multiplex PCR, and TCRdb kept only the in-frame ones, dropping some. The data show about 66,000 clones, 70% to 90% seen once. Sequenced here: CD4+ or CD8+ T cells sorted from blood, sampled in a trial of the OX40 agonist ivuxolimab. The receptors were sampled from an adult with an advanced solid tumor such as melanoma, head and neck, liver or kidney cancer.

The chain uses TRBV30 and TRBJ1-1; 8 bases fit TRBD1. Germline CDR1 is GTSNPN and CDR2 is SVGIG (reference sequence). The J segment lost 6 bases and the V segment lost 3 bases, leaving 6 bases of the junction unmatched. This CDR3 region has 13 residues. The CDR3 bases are TGTGCCTGGAGACAGGGGGTGGGGGCTGAAGCTTTCTTT. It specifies CAWRQGVGAEAFF.

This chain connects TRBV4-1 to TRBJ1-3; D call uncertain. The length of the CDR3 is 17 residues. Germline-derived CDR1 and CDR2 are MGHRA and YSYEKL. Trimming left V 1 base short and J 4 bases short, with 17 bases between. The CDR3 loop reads CASSQGLLQGLGNTIYF. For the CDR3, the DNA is TGCGCCAGCAGCCAAGGTTTATTGCAAGGGCTCGGAAACACCATATATTTT.

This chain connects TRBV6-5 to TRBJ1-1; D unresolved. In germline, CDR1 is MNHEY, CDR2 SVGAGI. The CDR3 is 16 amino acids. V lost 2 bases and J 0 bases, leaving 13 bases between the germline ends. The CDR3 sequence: CASSYRPGGMNTEAFF. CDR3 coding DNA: TGTGCCAGCAGTTACAGACCGGGAGGGATGAACACTGAAGCTTTCTTT.

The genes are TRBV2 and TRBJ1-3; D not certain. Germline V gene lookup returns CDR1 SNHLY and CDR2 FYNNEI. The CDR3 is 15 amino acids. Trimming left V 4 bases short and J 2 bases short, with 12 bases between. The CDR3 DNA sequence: TGTGCCAGCAGTGGGAAGAATAGGGCTGGAAACACCATATATTTT. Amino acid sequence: CASSGKNRAGNTIYF.